The next 26 T cell receptor beta chains were all read from a single sample in a study of cytomegalovirus exposure and HLA in healthy donors. The PCR made use of 60 Vbeta and 13 Jbeta primers. Assay used: immunoSEQ multiplex PCR; TCRdb lists only in-frame clones, some missing. Of about 140,000 clones detected, 79% appear once; the ten largest clones hold roughly 0.99%. The sequenced sample was PBMCs. All receptors come from a male donor in good health and CMV-seronegative.

Details on this clone: The junction and the germline gene differ at one end; a read error may be behind it. The V gene is TRBV7-7, the J gene TRBJ2-7; 9 bases are shared with TRBD2. This CDR3 spans 13 amino acids. Germline CDR1 reads SSHAT; CDR2 reads FNYEAQ (reference sequence). CDR3 bases: TGTGCTAGCAGCTTAGCGAGCGGGGGGGAGCAGTACTTC. Protein product: CASSLASGGEQYF.

This chain uses TRBV19 with TRBJ1-1, with 9 bases fitting TRBD1. There are 14 residues in the CDR3. Losses at the gene ends were 7 bases for V and 3 bases for J; bases not matched to a gene: 6. Germline CDR1 and CDR2: LNHDA and SQIVND (reference sequence). CDR3 DNA: TGTGCCAGTAAAGGGACAGGGTGGGACACTGAAGCTTTCTTT. Protein: CASKGTGWDTEAFF.

In this sample, this clone turned up a few times. The rearrangement links TRBV30 to TRBJ1-6, with 9 bases lining up with TRBD1. J gave up 9 bases and V 3 bases, and 6 bases lay outside the gene matches. In germline, CDR1 is GTSNPN, CDR2 SVGIG (reference sequence). There are 14 residues in the CDR3. CDR3 region: CAWRSGTGFSPLHF. CDR3 DNA sequence: TGTGCCTGGAGATCCGGGACAGGGTTTTCACCCCTCCACTTT.

In this sample, this clone turned up once. The rearrangement links TRBV6-5 to TRBJ2-1; 12 bases agree with TRBD2. The CDR3 length is 16 residues. J was trimmed by 5 bases and V by 4 bases; bases with no gene match: 6. Germline V gene data show CDR1 as MNHEY and CDR2 as SVGAGI. The CDR3 nucleotides read TGTGCCAGCAGTTTCGCCGGACTAGCGGGGAACAATGAGCAGTTCTTC. Protein: CASSFAGLAGNNEQFF.

This chain joins TRBV2 and TRBJ2-3, with D possibly being TRBD2 (5 bases). Germline-derived CDR1 and CDR2 are SNHLY and FYNNEI. CDR3 size: 14 residues. V lost 8 bases, J lost 1 base, and 13 bases lay in between. The CDR3 DNA sequence: TGTGCCAGCCTAAGGAGCGGCGGCACAGATACGCAGTATTTT. Translated, it gives CASLRSGGTDTQYF.

V usage is TRBV7-9 and J usage is TRBJ2-3; D is perhaps TRBD2 (6 bases). Germline CDR1 reads SEHNR; CDR2 reads FQNEAQ (reference sequence). Trimming left V 1 base short and J 6 bases short, with 14 bases between. The CDR3 has 15 amino acids. The CDR3 nucleotides are TGTGCCAGCAGCTTAGATTTCCGGGAGTCCGATACGCAGTATTTT. Translating it yields CASSLDFRESDTQYF.

CDR3 coding DNA: TGCGCCAGCAGCCAAGATAGGGTGGAAGCGGGCGAAGTTTACAATGAGCAGTTCTTC. Translated, it gives CASSQDRVEAGEVYNEQFF. The J gene is TRBJ2-1, the V gene TRBV4-3, with D possibly matching TRBD2 (6 bases). The CDR3 sequence is 19 residues long. Trimming took 0 bases from V and 4 from J, leaving 22 bases between them. Germline V gene data show CDR1 as LGHNA and CDR2 as YSLEER.

The chain is built from TRBV10-3 and TRBJ2-5; perhaps TRBD2 as D (6 bases). From germline, CDR1 is ENHRY and CDR2 SYGVKD. CDR3 length: 12 residues. V lost 5 bases to trimming and J lost 3 bases, with 7 bases between them. This CDR3 is CAISSGEETQYF. CDR3 coding DNA: TGTGCCATCAGTTCGGGGGAAGAGACCCAGTACTTC.

J is TRBJ1-6 and V is TRBV19, with 11 bases aligning to TRBD1. Germline V CDR1 and CDR2: LNHDA, SQIVND (reference sequence). The V gene end was trimmed by 6 bases and the J gene end by 8 bases; junction bases not matched to a gene: 6. CDR3 length equals 15 residues. The CDR3 region has the DNA TGTGCCAGTAGCCCCGGGACAGGGGGGCATTCACCCCTCCACTTT. Its protein is CASSPGTGGHSPLHF.

This clone occurred a few times. In DNA form, the CDR3 reads TGCAGTGCTCGGGATAACACTGAAGCTTTCTTT. It encodes CSARDNTEAFF. The V call is TRBV20-1, the J call TRBJ1-1; D is unclear. Germline V lookup: CDR1 DFQATT, CDR2 SNEGSKA (reference sequence). The V end was cut by 5 bases, the J end by 2 bases, with 6 bases between. This CDR3 has 11 amino acids.

This clone was counted only a few times. The gene calls are TRBV6-5 and TRBJ1-1, with D tentatively TRBD1 (6 bases). The CDR3 spans 13 residues. Between the trimmed V and J ends, which lost 7 bases and 0 bases, there was a span of 9 bases. CDR1 is MNHEY, CDR2 SVGAGI, per germline. The DNA of the CDR3 is TGTGCCAGCAACGCAGGGGTGAACACTGAAGCTTTCTTT. Amino acids: CASNAGVNTEAFF.

This clone has a handful of counts. The chain combines TRBV6-5 with TRBJ1-6, with 9 nucleotides matching TRBD1. The CDR3 spans 15 residues. V lost 5 bases, J lost 7 bases, and 6 bases stayed unmatched. Germline CDR1 and CDR2: MNHEY and SVGAGI. In nucleotides, the CDR3 is TGTGCCAGCAGTCCAGGGGACAGGGCCAATTCACCCCTCCACTTT. Residues: CASSPGDRANSPLHF.

This clone was recorded a few times. CDR3 sequence (DNA): TGTGCCAGTAGTACCAAAGGGACTTCCAATCAGCCCCAGCATTTT. It translates to CASSTKGTSNQPQHF. The V call is TRBV19, the J call TRBJ1-5; tentative D call: TRBD1 (5 bases). The germline V gene encodes CDR1 LNHDA and CDR2 SQIVND (reference sequence). The CDR3 spans 15 residues. Trimming left V 4 bases short and J 3 bases short, with 13 bases between.

This chain's CDR3 is CASSLRGTGDEKLFF. The CDR3 region has the DNA TGCGCCAGCAGCTTGCGGGGGACAGGGGATGAAAAACTGTTTTTT. V and J are TRBV5-1 and TRBJ1-4; 10 bases are a match to TRBD1. The V gene's germline CDR1 is SGHRS and CDR2 YFSETQ. This CDR3 has 15 amino acids. Trimming at V came to 1 base and at J to 6 bases, leaving 3 bases not matched to a gene. The full variable domain, rest sourced from reference TRBV5-1 and TRBJ1-4, is KAGVTQTPRYLIKTRGQQVTLSCSPISGHRSVSWYQQTPGQGLQFLFEYFSETQRNKGNFPGRFSGRQFSNSRSEMNVSTLELGDSALYLCASSLRGTGDEKLFFGSGTQLSVL.

J is TRBJ1-4 and V is TRBV6-6; 7 nucleotides line up with TRBD1. The CDR3 contains 13 residues. Looked up from germline, CDR1 is MNHNY and CDR2 is SVGAGI (reference sequence). The V segment lost 0 bases and the J segment 10 bases; nucleotides outside the gene matches: 2. The CDR3, as DNA: TGTGCCAGCAGTTACTCAGAGGGGGCAAAACTGTTTTTT. Translation gives CASSYSEGAKLFF.

The chain joins TRBV27 to TRBJ2-7; maybe TRBD2 (6 bases). Germline lookup yields CDR1 MNHEY and CDR2 SMNVEV (reference sequence). The CDR3 extends over 16 amino acids. Trimming removed 0 bases at V and 2 bases at J, with 14 bases between. CDR3 in amino acids: CASSLSGDSPTYEQYF. Written as DNA, the CDR3 is TGTGCCAGCAGTTTATCCGGGGACTCCCCGACCTACGAGCAGTACTTC.

This sequence joins TRBV11-2 and TRBJ2-7; tentatively, D is TRBD1 (6 bases). Looked up from germline, CDR1 is SGHAT and CDR2 is FQNNGV. Trimming took off 5 bases at V and 2 bases at J, with 13 bases between the two ends. CDR3 length: 14 amino acids. In DNA, the CDR3 is TGTGCCAGCAGCCCTGAGGGGGTTCCCTACGAGCAGTACTTC. Translating it yields CASSPEGVPYEQYF.

The chain has TRBV18 and TRBJ1-6, with D unclear. V was pared by 1 base and J by 4 bases, with 11 bases between. CDR3 size: 16 residues. Looked up from germline, CDR1 is KGHSH and CDR2 is LQKENI. The CDR3 is CASSPRADGYNSPLHF. The CDR3 coding sequence is TGTGCCAGCTCACCACGGGCAGACGGATATAATTCACCCCTCCACTTT. Full variable domain (rest looked up from reference TRBV18 and TRBJ1-6): NAGVMQNPRHLVRRRGQEARLRCSPMKGHSHVYWYRQLPEEGLKFMVYLQKENIIDESGMPKERFSAEFPKEGPSILRIQQVVRGDSAAYFCASSPRADGYNSPLHFGNGTRLTVT.

V gene TRBV7-6 combines with J gene TRBJ2-2; 7 bases are a match to TRBD1. The CDR3 length is 14 residues. V trimming: 8 bases; J trimming: 5 bases; junction bases outside the gene matches: 8. Per the germline V gene, CDR1 is SGHVS and CDR2 is FNYEAQ. This chain's CDR3 is CASEPRQGTGELFF. CDR3 nucleotide sequence: TGTGCCAGCGAACCAAGACAGGGAACCGGGGAGCTGTTTTTT.

The chain carries TRBV11-2 and TRBJ1-4; TRBD1 might be the D (6 bases). The CDR3 consists of 16 residues. V shed 5 bases and J shed 4 bases, with 17 bases lying between them. Germline-derived CDR1 and CDR2 are SGHAT and FQNNGV. The CDR3 DNA is TGTGCCAGCAGCCCACTAATGGGGGCAGTTAATGAAAAACTGTTTTTT. The encoded protein is CASSPLMGAVNEKLFF.

V gene TRBV19 combines with J gene TRBJ2-1; 16 bases match TRBD2. Germline lookup yields CDR1 LNHDA and CDR2 SQIVND (reference sequence). V lost 5 bases, J lost 14 bases, and 6 bases stayed unmatched. The CDR3 has 14 residues. For the CDR3, the DNA is TGTGCCAGTAGTCCGGGACTAGCGGGGGGGCGGGAGTTCTTC. Translating it yields CASSPGLAGGREFF. The full variable domain, completed using reference TRBV19 and TRBJ2-1, is DGGITQSPKYLFRKEGQNVTLSCEQNLNHDAMYWYRQDPGQGLRLIYYSQIVNDFQKGDIAEGYSVSREKKESFPLTVTSAQKNPTAFYLCASSPGLAGGREFFGPGTRLTVL.

This clone came up a few times. The rearrangement links TRBV30 to TRBJ1-1; no clear D gene. The CDR3 has 12 residues. V was pared by 0 bases and J by 4 bases, with 6 bases between. Germline lookup yields CDR1 GTSNPN and CDR2 SVGIG (reference sequence). The CDR3 loop is CAWSVKSTEAFF. DNA for the CDR3: TGTGCCTGGAGTGTCAAGAGCACTGAAGCTTTCTTT.

The rearrangement joins TRBV5-1 to TRBJ2-3; 12 nucleotides match TRBD2. The CDR3 has 17 residues. The V gene end was trimmed by 2 bases and the J gene end by 5 bases; junction bases not matched to a gene: 9. Germline CDR1 and CDR2: SGHRS and YFSETQ. CDR3 bases: TGCGCCAGCAGCTTAAAACCGGGACTAGCGGGTGGAGATACGCAGTATTTT. It specifies CASSLKPGLAGGDTQYF.

The chain carries TRBV6-5 and TRBJ2-2, with 8 bases that match TRBD2. V lost 5 bases, J lost 6 bases, and 8 bases stayed unmatched. The CDR3 is 15 amino acids. Germline values: CDR1 MNHEY, CDR2 SVGAGI. CDR3 nucleotide sequence: TGTGCCAGCAGTATCCGGGGGGGCTGGGCCGGGGAGCTGTTTTTT. This sequence encodes CASSIRGGWAGELFF.

This rearrangement joins TRBV14 to TRBJ2-7; 12 positions match TRBD1. There are 14 residues in the CDR3. Trimming at V came to 6 bases and at J to 6 bases, leaving 6 bases not matched to a gene. Germline lookup yields CDR1 SGHDN and CDR2 FVKESK. The CDR3 loop is CASRAGTGGSEQYF. CDR3 nucleotides: TGTGCCAGCAGAGCCGGGACAGGGGGCTCCGAGCAGTACTTC.

Here the CDR3 reads CASSPDRNQPQHF. The CDR3 nucleotides read TGTGCCAGCAGCCCGGACAGGAATCAGCCCCAGCATTTT. V usage is TRBV7-2 and J usage is TRBJ1-5; TRBD1 matches at 7 bases. The CDR3 has 13 residues. With V trimmed by 5 bases and J by 4 bases, 2 bases remained unmatched. Looked up from germline, CDR1 is SGHTA and CDR2 is FQGNSA. The full variable domain, its missing parts supplied by reference TRBV7-2 and TRBJ1-5, is GAGVSQSPSNKVTEKGKDVELRCDPISGHTALYWYRQSLGQGLEFLIYFQGNSAPDKSGLPSDRFSAERTGGSVSTLTIQRTQQEDSAVYLCASSPDRNQPQHFGDGTRLSIL.